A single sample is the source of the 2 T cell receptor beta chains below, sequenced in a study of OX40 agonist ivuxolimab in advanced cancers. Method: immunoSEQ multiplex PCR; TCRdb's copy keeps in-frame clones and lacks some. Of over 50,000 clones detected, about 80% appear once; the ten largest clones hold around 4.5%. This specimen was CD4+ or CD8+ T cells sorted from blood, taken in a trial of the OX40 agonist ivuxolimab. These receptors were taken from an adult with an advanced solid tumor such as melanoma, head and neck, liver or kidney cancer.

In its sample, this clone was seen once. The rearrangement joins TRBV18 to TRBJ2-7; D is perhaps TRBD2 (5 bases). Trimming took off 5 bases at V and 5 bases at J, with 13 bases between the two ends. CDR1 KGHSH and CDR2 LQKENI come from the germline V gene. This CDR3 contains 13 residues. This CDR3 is CASSTGSGDEQYF. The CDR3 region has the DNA TGTGCCAGCTCAACGGGGTCCGGGGACGAGCAGTACTTC.

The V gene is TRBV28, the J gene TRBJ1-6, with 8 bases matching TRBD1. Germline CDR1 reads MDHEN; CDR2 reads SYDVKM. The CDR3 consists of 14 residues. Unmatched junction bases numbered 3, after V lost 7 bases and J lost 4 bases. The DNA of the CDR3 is TGTGCCAGCACTGGACAGGGATATAATTCACCCCTCCACTTT. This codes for CASTGQGYNSPLHF.